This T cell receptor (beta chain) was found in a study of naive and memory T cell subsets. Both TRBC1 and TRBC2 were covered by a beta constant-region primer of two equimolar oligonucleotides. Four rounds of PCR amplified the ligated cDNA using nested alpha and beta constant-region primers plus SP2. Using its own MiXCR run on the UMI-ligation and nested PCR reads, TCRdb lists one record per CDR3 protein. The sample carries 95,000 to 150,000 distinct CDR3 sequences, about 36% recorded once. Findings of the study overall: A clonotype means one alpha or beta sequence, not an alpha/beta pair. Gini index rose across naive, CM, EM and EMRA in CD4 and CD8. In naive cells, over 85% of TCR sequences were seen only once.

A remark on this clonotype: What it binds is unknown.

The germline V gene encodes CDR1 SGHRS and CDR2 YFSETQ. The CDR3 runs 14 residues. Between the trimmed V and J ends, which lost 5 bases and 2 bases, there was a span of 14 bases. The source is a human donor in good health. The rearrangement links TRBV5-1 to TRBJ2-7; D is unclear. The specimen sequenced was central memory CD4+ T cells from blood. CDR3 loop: CASRRVDQAYEQYF. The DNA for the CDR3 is TGCGCCAGCAGACGAGTAGACCAAGCCTACGAGCAGTACTTC.